A selection of T cell receptor beta chains follows, all from one sample in a study of T cell responses to AZD1222 COVID-19 vaccine. Generated by immunoSEQ multiplex PCR, the TCRdb table keeps only in-frame clones and is missing some. The profile shows more than 150,000 clones, 80% to 90% of them singletons. Here the sequenced sample was peripheral blood, taken on day 0 of AZD1222 vaccination. These receptors were obtained from an adult in good health. The CDR3 runs from the conserved cysteine through the conserved F or W. The D gene is left open where the match is weak. Only part of the rows carry a size: once, few, many, or a class if the clone is expanded.

d_gene	v_gene	j_gene	abundance	len	CDR3nt	CDR3aa
-	TRBV7-6	TRBJ2-7	-	11	TGTGCCAGCAGTTCGGTGGTCGAGCAGTACTTC	CASSSVVEQYF
-	TRBV18	TRBJ2-7	-	13	TGTGCCAGCTCACCAGGGGTCTCCTACGAGCAGTACTTC	CASSPGVSYEQYF
-	TRBV12-3/TRBV12-4	TRBJ2-2	-	12	TGTGCCAGCAGTTTCGAGGCCGGGGAGCTGTTTTTT	CASSFEAGELFF
-	TRBV28	TRBJ1-4	-	12	TGTGCCAGCAGTATTCTAGTTGAAAAACTGTTTTTT	CASSILVEKLFF
-	TRBV19	TRBJ2-7	-	15	TGTGCCAGTAGTATAGTGGAGGGGGACTCGGACGAGCAGTACTTC	CASSIVEGDSDEQYF
TRBD2	TRBV6-5	TRBJ2-7	few	14	TGTGCCAGCAGTCTGGGACTAGCGGGTTACGAGCAGTACTTC	CASSLGLAGYEQYF
TRBD1	TRBV30	TRBJ2-5	-	15	TGTGCCTGGAGTGCGAATCCGGGACAGGGGACTGCCCAGTACTTC	CAWSANPGQGTAQYF
-	TRBV4-3	TRBJ2-1	-	19	TGCGCCAGCAGCCAAGATGTGGGGATTTACCCGAGCTCCTACAATGAGCAGTTCTTC	CASSQDVGIYPSSYNEQFF
-	TRBV30	TRBJ1-6	-	13	TGTGCCTGGGGGACCGAGAATAATTCACCCCTCCACTTT	CAWGTENNSPLHF
TRBD2	TRBV7-9	TRBJ2-1	-	19	TGTGCCAGCAGCTTAGGGGCAGGGCTAGCGGGAGGATCGAAGAATGAGCAGTTCTTC	CASSLGAGLAGGSKNEQFF
-	TRBV25-1	TRBJ2-7	-	13	TGTGCCAGCAGTGCCGGCACTTCCTACGAGCAGTACTTC	CASSAGTSYEQYF
TRBD1	TRBV7-9	TRBJ1-4	-	14	TGTGCCAGCAGCCGACAGGGGGTTCGTGAAAAACTGTTTTTT	CASSRQGVREKLFF
-	TRBV19	TRBJ2-1	-	16	TGTGCCAGTAGCAACATACACTCTAGCGACTACAATGAGCAGTTCTTC	CASSNIHSSDYNEQFF
-	TRBV5-1	TRBJ1-2	-	14	TGCGCCAGCAGCTTGGACCTGAGGGGCTATGGCTACACCTTC	CASSLDLRGYGYTF
-	TRBV5-1	TRBJ2-5	-	12	TGCGCCAGTGGCACGGGGGAAGAGACCCAGTACTTC	CASGTGEETQYF
TRBD1	TRBV9	TRBJ1-2	-	13	TGTGCCAGCAGCGTAGCCCAGGGGGATGGCTACACCTTC	CASSVAQGDGYTF
-	TRBV28	TRBJ2-7	-	15	TGTGCCAGCAGTTTACCCACAAGGACGTACTACGAGCAGTACTTC	CASSLPTRTYYEQYF
-	TRBV10-1	TRBJ2-2	once	15	TGCGCCAGCAGTGACCGGGACCTGGGCTTCGGGGAGCTGTTTTTT	CASSDRDLGFGELFF
TRBD2	TRBV7-2	TRBJ2-7	-	16	TGTGCCAGCAGCTTACATCCGGCGGGGGGCCCCTACGAGCAGTACTTC	CASSLHPAGGPYEQYF
-	TRBV6-5	TRBJ2-7	-	13	TGTGCCAGCAGGCGGACTGCCTCCTACGAGCAGTACTTC	CASRRTASYEQYF
-	TRBV3-1/TRBV3-2	TRBJ2-2	-	14	TGTGCCAGCAGCCATCACACTGACACCGGGGAGCTGTTTTTT	CASSHHTDTGELFF
TRBD1	TRBV18	TRBJ1-2	-	14	TGTGCCAGCTCACCAGAGACAGGGCCTTATGGCTACACCTTC	CASSPETGPYGYTF
-	TRBV11-2	TRBJ2-2	-	13	TGTGCCAGCAGCTTGGAGTTTTCCGGGGAGCTGTTTTTT	CASSLEFSGELFF
TRBD2	TRBV11-2	TRBJ2-1	-	16	TGTGCCAGCAGTCTTAGAGGGGCGGGGGGCGCGGATGAGCAGTTCTTC	CASSLRGAGGADEQFF
-	TRBV2	TRBJ1-5	-	15	TGTGCCAGCAGCCAAATTTACAGGGCAGACAGGCCCCAGCATTTT	CASSQIYRADRPQHF
TRBD1	TRBV18	TRBJ2-1	-	16	TGTGCCAGCTCACCGATCGGACAGGGTTCCTACAATGAGCAGTTCTTC	CASSPIGQGSYNEQFF
TRBD1	TRBV15	TRBJ1-2	-	14	TGTGCCACCAGCGGAGGTGGCAGGGGGGAAGGCTACACCTTC	CATSGGGRGEGYTF
TRBD1	TRBV5-1	TRBJ2-1	-	13	TGCGCCAGCAGCACGGCAACAGGGGATGAGCAGTTCTTC	CASSTATGDEQFF
-	TRBV18	TRBJ2-7	-	14	TGTGCCAGCTCACTTCGGGGAACCTCCTACGAGCAGTACTTC	CASSLRGTSYEQYF
-	TRBV6-5	TRBJ1-5	-	15	TGTGCCAGCAGACCCTGGGGGGGAGGGGATCAGCCCCAGCATTTT	CASRPWGGGDQPQHF
TRBD1	TRBV5-1	TRBJ2-2	-	13	TGCGCCAGCAGCGGGACAGGGACCGGGGAGCTGTTTTTT	CASSGTGTGELFF
-	TRBV9	TRBJ2-1	-	16	TGTGCCAGCAGCGCCCTAGGCGGGCAGTCCTACAATGAGCAGTTCTTC	CASSALGGQSYNEQFF
-	TRBV6-5	TRBJ1-2	-	16	TGTGCCAGCAGTTACTCGTCTTGGGGGGCCGGGTATGGCTACACCTTC	CASSYSSWGAGYGYTF
-	TRBV5-8	TRBJ2-1	-	15	TGTGCCAGCAGCTTTGGCCAAACATCCCGCAATGAGCAGTTCTTC	CASSFGQTSRNEQFF
TRBD2	TRBV27	TRBJ2-1	-	14	TGTGCCAGCAGCCTAGGGGGACTAGCGGGAGAGCAGTTCTTC	CASSLGGLAGEQFF
TRBD1	TRBV5-1	TRBJ1-2	-	14	TGCGCCAGCAGCCTAGGACAGGGGGCCGGGGGCTACACCTTC	CASSLGQGAGGYTF
-	TRBV4-1	TRBJ1-3	-	17	TGCGCCAGCAGCCAAGATATGTTCGGGGGCAGGAGAAACACCATATATTTT	CASSQDMFGGRRNTIYF
-	TRBV28	TRBJ1-2	once	14	TGTGCCAGCAGCCCACCAGGGCCTCAAAGGGGCTACACCTTC	CASSPPGPQRGYTF
-	TRBV9	TRBJ1-2	-	11	TGTGCCAGCAACTCTAACTATGGCTACACCTTC	CASNSNYGYTF
TRBD1	TRBV7-9	TRBJ1-5	-	16	TGTGCCAGCAGCTTAGCGCAGGGGGGAGGTAGTCAGCCCCAGCATTTT	CASSLAQGGGSQPQHF
TRBD1	TRBV19	TRBJ2-3	-	16	TGTGCCAGTAGTATAGCTCAGGGGGTTAGCACAGATACGCAGTATTTT	CASSIAQGVSTDTQYF
-	TRBV2	TRBJ1-5	-	14	TGTGCCAGCAGTGAACACAGGACAGATCAGCCCCAGCATTTT	CASSEHRTDQPQHF
-	TRBV2	TRBJ2-6	-	12	TGTGCCAGCAATGGTGGGGCCAACGTCCTGACTTTC	CASNGGANVLTF
TRBD1	TRBV6-2/TRBV6-3	TRBJ2-3	-	16	TGTGCCAGCAGTTCTACCCGACAGGGGACCACAGATACGCAGTATTTT	CASSSTRQGTTDTQYF
-	TRBV6-4	TRBJ1-2	-	13	TGTGCCAGCAGTGAATATAGTGGATATGGCTACACCTTC	CASSEYSGYGYTF
-	TRBV11-2	TRBJ2-3	-	17	TGTGCCAGCAGCCCTCTACCGGGACGCACAATTACAGATACGCAGTATTTT	CASSPLPGRTITDTQYF
TRBD2	TRBV28	TRBJ2-7	once	13	TGTGCCAGCAACCCCCGTGGGGAGGGGAAGCAGTACTTC	CASNPRGEGKQYF
-	TRBV9	TRBJ1-2	-	15	TGTGCCAGCAGCGTAGATCAGGGGCTCGGCTATGGCTACACCTTC	CASSVDQGLGYGYTF
TRBD2	TRBV2	TRBJ2-3	once	15	TGTGCCAGCAATCCTGACGGGGGGATGGCAGATACGCAGTATTTT	CASNPDGGMADTQYF
-	TRBV10-1	TRBJ2-1	once	12	TGCGCCAGCGGGGGCTCCTACAATGAGCAGTTCTTC	CASGGSYNEQFF
-	TRBV4-1	TRBJ1-2	-	13	TGCGCCAGCAGCCAAGTCCGAGCCCATGGCTACACCTTC	CASSQVRAHGYTF
-	TRBV6-2/TRBV6-3	TRBJ1-5	-	16	TGTGCCAGCAGCCAAAGTTTCCTACGGAGCAATCAGCCCCAGCATTTT	CASSQSFLRSNQPQHF
-	TRBV19	TRBJ2-1	-	15	TGTGCCAGTAGTATCAGGGGTATCTCCTACAATGAGCAGTTCTTC	CASSIRGISYNEQFF
-	TRBV5-4	TRBJ2-2	-	12	TGTGCCAGCAGCTTGGGGGCCGGGGAGCTGTTTTTT	CASSLGAGELFF
-	TRBV11-2	TRBJ1-5	-	16	TGTGCCAGCAGCTTAGGCGTCGGAGGTGGGAATCAGCCCCAGCATTTT	CASSLGVGGGNQPQHF
-	TRBV3-1/TRBV3-2	TRBJ2-1	once	14	TGTGCCAGCAGCGAACTCCTGTACCCCATGGGGCAGTTCTTC	CASSELLYPMGQFF
TRBD1	TRBV2	TRBJ2-3	-	15	TGTGCCAGCAGTCGACAGGGGGAGCGTACGGCTACGCAGTATTTT	CASSRQGERTATQYF
TRBD2	TRBV7-2	TRBJ2-7	-	17	TGTGCCAGCAGCTTAGACCTAGCGGGGGGCCCCTTCTACGAGCAGTACTTC	CASSLDLAGGPFYEQYF